The 29 T cell receptor beta chains in this list originate from one sample, sequenced in a study of T cells in Graves' hyperthyroidism and ophthalmopathy. TCR beta CDR3 regions were amplified from RNA transcripts. TCR CDR3 regions were first amplified by RT-PCR with HTBI primers. TCRdb independently ran MiXCR on the multiplex PCR reads; one entry per CDR3 protein. The sample consists of hundreds of thousands of distinct CDR3 sequences, under 20% of them appearing once. The specimen sequenced was blood. Receptor source: a woman aged 25-40 years with Graves' hyperthyroidism.

The DNA for the CDR3 is TGCAGTGCTCGTCACCAGGGGAACACTGAAGCTTTCTTT. Amino acids: CSARHQGNTEAFF. The genes are TRBV20-1 and TRBJ1-1; tentatively, D is TRBD1 (5 bases). CDR1 is DFQATT, CDR2 SNEGSKA, per germline (reference sequence). V shed 5 bases and J shed 1 base, with 11 bases lying between them. CDR3 length: 13 amino acids.

This clonotype was seen repeatedly, ten times or more. J is TRBJ2-7 and V is TRBV7-9; 14 positions agree with TRBD2. The V segment lost 6 bases and the J segment 4 bases; nucleotides outside the gene matches: 5. CDR1 SEHNR and CDR2 FQNEAQ come from the germline V gene (reference sequence). The CDR3 covers 15 residues. The CDR3 sequence is CASSPGLAGGYEQYF. The CDR3 nucleotides read TGTGCCAGCAGTCCAGGACTAGCGGGAGGATACGAGCAGTACTTC.

With respect to this clonotype: One base away lies a much larger clone, so this may be a sequencing read error. This sequence joins TRBV28 and TRBJ2-7; possible D gene TRBD2, 5 bases. Trimming left V 3 bases short and J 2 bases short, with 11 bases between. This CDR3 is built from 14 residues. CDR1 and CDR2 (germline): MDHEN, SYDVKM. The CDR3 DNA reads as TGTGCCAGCAGTTTCCCAGCGGAGACCTACGAGCAGTACTTC. It is translated as CASSFPAETYEQYF.

The table lists this clonotype with a few counts. The chain combines TRBV11-2 with TRBJ2-2; D ambiguous. The germline gives CDR1 SGHAT, CDR2 FQNNGV. With 0 bases removed from V and 7 bases from J, the gap between germline ends came to 9 bases. The CDR3 sequence is 14 residues long. CDR3 bases: TGTGCCAGCAGCTTAGATGCGGTGAGCGGGGAGCTGTTTTTT. This sequence encodes CASSLDAVSGELFF.

This chain joins TRBV5-1 and TRBJ2-5; the match to TRBD1 covers 8 bases. Germline loops: CDR1 SGHRS, CDR2 YFSETQ. The CDR3 has 14 residues. V shed 4 bases and J 4 bases; nucleotides not matched to a gene: 6. The CDR3 loop reads CASSPDRERETQYF. The CDR3 bases are TGCGCCAGCAGCCCGGACAGGGAGCGAGAGACCCAGTACTTC.

This sequence joins TRBV4-2 and TRBJ2-7; D is ambiguous. Trimming removed 1 base from V and 5 bases from J, with 9 bases in between. This CDR3 has 13 amino acids. The V gene's germline CDR1 is LGHNA and CDR2 YNFKEQ. The CDR3 spells CASSQGLWDEQYF. The CDR3 coding sequence is TGTGCCAGCAGCCAAGGTCTGTGGGACGAGCAGTACTTC.

V usage is TRBV24-1 and J usage is TRBJ2-7; 10 bases align to TRBD1. Per germline, CDR1 KGHDR and CDR2 SFDVKD. V dropped 6 bases and J dropped 7; count of bases not matched to a gene: 17. This CDR3 is built from 17 residues. The CDR3 DNA is TGTGCCACCAGTACGTCGAGGTGGGGACAGGGGACTTCTGAGCAGTACTTC. Amino acid sequence: CATSTSRWGQGTSEQYF.

The table lists this clonotype with many counts. This chain uses TRBV28 with TRBJ2-5, with D perhaps TRBD2 (5 bases). Germline-derived CDR1 and CDR2 are MDHEN and SYDVKM. V gave up 4 bases and J gave up 1 base, with 19 bases separating them. CDR3 size: 17 residues. In DNA form, the CDR3 reads TGTGCCAGCAGTTCCCCGGGCGCAGTCGAGGGCCAAGAGACCCAGTACTTC. Encoded protein: CASSSPGAVEGQETQYF.

This clonotype was seen more than once but under ten times. The rearrangement joins TRBV20-1 to TRBJ1-1; D is possibly TRBD1 (6 bases). V was shortened by 3 bases and J by 5 bases, with 22 bases between the two germline ends. The CDR3 runs to 16 residues. The V gene's germline CDR1 is DFQATT and CDR2 SNEGSKA (reference sequence). CDR3 sequence: CSASPGGASHGTEAFF. The CDR3 region has the DNA TGCAGTGCTAGCCCGGGGGGCGCATCCCATGGAACTGAAGCTTTCTTT.

This clonotype was seen a handful of times. V is TRBV6-6 and J is TRBJ2-1; 13 nucleotides line up with TRBD2. V dropped 1 base and J dropped 0; count of bases not matched to a gene: 15. CDR3 length: 22 residues. The germline gives CDR1 MNHNY, CDR2 SVGAGI (reference sequence). The CDR3 DNA reads as TGTGCCAGCAGTTACTTATTTCCGGGACTAGCGGGGTCCTCGAGCTCCTACAATGAGCAGTTCTTC. Its protein is CASSYLFPGLAGSSSSYNEQFF.

This clonotype showed up many times. The V gene is TRBV2, the J gene TRBJ2-7; no reliable D call. CDR1 and CDR2 (germline): SNHLY, FYNNEI. The length of the CDR3 is 12 residues. The ends were cut back, 5 bases at V and 5 bases at J, with 10 bases in the middle. Written as DNA, the CDR3 is TGTGCCAGCAGTCCTTTTGGGGACGAGCAGTACTTC. Its translation: CASSPFGDEQYF.

This clonotype was recorded many times. The gene calls are TRBV12-3 or TRBV12-4 and TRBJ1-1, with no clear D. CDR3 size: 13 residues. Trimming removed 1 base at V and 4 bases at J, with 7 bases between. The CDR3 bases are TGTGCCAGCAGTTTAGAGATGGGCACTGAAGCTTTCTTT. This translates into CASSLEMGTEAFF.

CDR3 protein: CASSLAVLAGVPNEQFF. CDR3 DNA: TGCGCCAGCAGCTTGGCCGTACTAGCGGGAGTACCCAATGAGCAGTTCTTC. The chain couples TRBV5-1 to TRBJ2-1; 11 bases map to TRBD2. The CDR3 covers 17 residues. Germline V gene sequence: CDR1 SGHRS, CDR2 YFSETQ. After removal of 0 bases from V and 6 bases from J, the junction contained 8 bases not matched to a gene.

This clonotype came up many times. This chain uses TRBV9 with TRBJ2-3, with D possibly TRBD2 on 5 matching bases. Trimming stripped 0 bases from V and 2 bases from J, with 7 bases between. CDR3 length equals 14 residues. CDR1 is SGDLS and CDR2 is YYNGEE in the germline V gene. The CDR3 region is CASSVGGLTDTQYF. The CDR3 DNA reads as TGTGCCAGCAGCGTAGGCGGGCTCACAGATACGCAGTATTTT.

The CDR3 bases are TGTGCCAGCAGCTTGGGACAGGGGATCCTGAACACTGAAGCTTTCTTT. It encodes CASSLGQGILNTEAFF. This chain links TRBV7-9 with TRBJ1-1, with 10 bases lining up with TRBD1. The CDR3 consists of 16 residues. The V gene end was trimmed by 3 bases and the J gene end by 0 bases; junction bases not matched to a gene: 4. CDR1 and CDR2 (germline): SEHNR, FQNEAQ (reference sequence).

The table lists this clonotype with a few counts. J is TRBJ2-7 and V is TRBV2; tentative D call: TRBD1 (6 bases). V lost 2 bases and J lost 5, with 16 bases in between. This CDR3 has 15 residues. CDR1 and CDR2 from the germline V gene are SNHLY and FYNNEI. The CDR3 nucleotides read TGTGCCAGCAGTGAAAGGGCACAGGGCGGCAACGAGCAGTACTTC. Translation: CASSERAQGGNEQYF.

At least ten counts were recorded for this clonotype. The V call is TRBV12-3 or TRBV12-4, the J call TRBJ2-3; D call uncertain. Trimming pared 0 bases from V and 5 bases from J, leaving 12 bases between. The CDR3 is 15 amino acids. This CDR3 is CASSLAGRDRDTQYF. The CDR3 nucleotides read TGTGCCAGCAGTTTAGCAGGAAGGGATCGAGATACGCAGTATTTT.

The sample holds a few counts of this clonotype. CDR3 nucleotide sequence: TGTGCCAGCACCCAGGGGACGGGCGGGAGGAGTGGCGGACTAAAAGAGACCCAGTACTTC. Its protein product is CASTQGTGGRSGGLKETQYF. V is TRBV7-9 and J is TRBJ2-5; 8 bases are a match to TRBD2. Germline V gene sequence: CDR1 SEHNR, CDR2 FQNEAQ (reference sequence). This CDR3 is 20 amino acids long. With V trimmed by 7 bases and J by 3 bases, 25 bases remained unmatched. Based on the CDR3 plus reference TRBV7-9 and TRBJ2-5, the full variable domain is DTGVSQNPRHKITKRGQNVTFRCDPISEHNRLYWYRQTLGQGPEFLTYFQNEAQLEKSRLLSDRFSAERPKGSFSTLEIQRTEQGDSAMYLCASTQGTGGRSGGLKETQYFGPGTRLLVL.

On this clonotype itself: This may be a read error: a much more frequent sequence differs by one nucleotide. The CDR3 does not close with the conserved phenylalanine or tryptophan, likely indicating a read error. The rearrangement joins TRBV5-1 to TRBJ2-1, with a weak D call TRBD1 (5 bases). Germline loops: CDR1 SGHRS, CDR2 YFSETQ. Trimming shortened V by 3 bases and J by 2 bases, and 15 bases separated the two germline ends. The CDR3 spans 16 residues. The CDR3 bases are TGCGCCAGCAGCTCAGGACAAGAAAAAACCTACAATGAGCAGTTCCTC. Its protein product is CASSSGQEKTYNEQFL.

On this clonotype: One end of the junction does not line up with germline, which may come from a read error. V usage is TRBV2 and J usage is TRBJ2-1, with 10 bases that match TRBD2. The germline gives CDR1 SNHLY, CDR2 FYNNEI. The CDR3 spans 14 residues. The CDR3: CAIVLAGVSNGQFF. CDR3 in DNA: TGTGCCATAGTCCTAGCGGGAGTCAGCAATGGGCAGTTCTTC.

This clonotype was recorded a few times. V usage is TRBV9 and J usage is TRBJ2-2, with TRBD2 matching over 10 bases. The CDR3 is 14 residues long. Germline CDR1 and CDR2: SGDLS and YYNGEE. V lost 5 bases to trimming and J lost 4 bases; unmatched junction nucleotides: 2. For the CDR3, the DNA is TGTGCCAGCAGAGCGGGAGGGAGCACCGGGGAGCTGTTTTTT. This codes for CASRAGGSTGELFF.

The V gene is TRBV5-5, the J gene TRBJ2-3, with 7 bases fitting TRBD1. CDR3 length: 16 residues. The trim removed 4 bases at V and 0 bases at J, leaving 8 bases unmatched. Looked up from germline, CDR1 is SGHKS and CDR2 is YYEKEE (reference sequence). CDR3: CASSRDRDLSTDTQYF. In nucleotides, the CDR3 is TGTGCCAGCAGCCGTGACAGGGACCTTAGCACAGATACGCAGTATTTT.

The chain employs TRBV19 and TRBJ1-5; D uncertain. Germline V lookup: CDR1 LNHDA, CDR2 SQIVND (reference sequence). With 9 bases removed from V and 4 bases from J, the gap between germline ends came to 16 bases. This CDR3 has 14 residues. The CDR3 region is CASTGPWRNQPQHF. The CDR3 DNA reads as TGTGCCAGCACCGGGCCCTGGAGGAATCAGCCCCAGCATTTT.

The chain joins TRBV7-9 to TRBJ1-3, with D perhaps matching TRBD1 (6 bases). Germline V gives CDR1 SEHNR, CDR2 FQNEAQ (reference sequence). V was pared by 5 bases and J by 3 bases, with 17 bases between. The CDR3 contains 16 residues. The CDR3 protein is CASSRDRTRYGNTIYF. Written as DNA, the CDR3 is TGTGCCAGCAGCCGCGACAGGACTAGATATGGAAACACCATATATTTT.

Ten or more counts support this clonotype. The chain carries TRBV30 and TRBJ1-2, with a possible D match to TRBD1 (6 bases). Germline values: CDR1 GTSNPN, CDR2 SVGIG (reference sequence). V was cut by 2 bases and J by 8 bases, with 12 bases left in between. The CDR3 is made up of 12 amino acids. CDR3 nucleotides: TGTGCCTGGAGTAATTCAGGGGACGGCTACACCTTC. This sequence encodes CAWSNSGDGYTF.

This clonotype has ten or more counts. V is TRBV14 and J is TRBJ1-1; D remains unclear. Germline CDR1 and CDR2: SGHDN and FVKESK. V was pared by 1 base and J by 7 bases, with 13 bases between. The CDR3 runs 14 residues. In DNA, the CDR3 is TGTGCCAGCAGCCAAGTAGGAATCGACGGTGAAGCTTTCTTT. Residues: CASSQVGIDGEAFF.

This clonotype has a count of ten or more. The V gene is TRBV20-1, the J gene TRBJ2-7; 8 nucleotides line up with TRBD1. The germline gives CDR1 DFQATT, CDR2 SNEGSKA (reference sequence). The CDR3 has 16 amino acids. Losses at the gene ends were 1 base for V and 2 bases for J; bases not matched to a gene: 10. CDR3 sequence reads: CSARGVTGGLTYEQYF. The CDR3 DNA reads TGCAGTGCTAGAGGGGTAACAGGGGGATTGACCTACGAGCAGTACTTC.

This clonotype was recorded at least ten times. The chain uses TRBV7-8 and TRBJ2-7, with 11 positions matching TRBD2. Germline assignment: CDR1 SGHVS and CDR2 FQNEAQ. This CDR3 has 15 amino acids. V was clipped by 5 bases and J by 7 bases; unmatched bases: 10. The CDR3 protein is CASSQNQLAGEEQYF. CDR3 nucleotide sequence: TGTGCCAGCAGCCAGAACCAACTAGCGGGAGAGGAGCAGTACTTC.

This clonotype was observed at least ten times. This chain uses TRBV11-2 with TRBJ2-7; 8 bases map to TRBD2. V shed 0 bases, J shed 5 bases, and the junction held 6 bases outside the gene matches. CDR1 and CDR2 from the germline V gene are SGHAT and FQNNGV. The CDR3 length is 15 residues. The chain's CDR3 is CASSLDTGGLDEQYF. Written as DNA, the CDR3 is TGTGCCAGCAGCTTAGATACGGGAGGGCTCGACGAGCAGTACTTC. The full variable domain, in which reference TRBV11-2 and TRBJ2-7 provide the parts outside the CDR3, is EAGVAQSPRYKIIEKRQSVAFWCNPISGHATLYWYQQILGQGPKLLIQFQNNGVVDDSQLPKDRFSAERLKGVDSTLKIQPAKLEDSAVYLCASSLDTGGLDEQYFGPGTRLTVT.